Each of the 5 T cell receptor beta chains below was sequenced from the same sample in a study of beta chain features in type 1 diabetes. Since all of the isolated RNA was reverse transcribed, expressed TCRB transcripts were what got sequenced. The data were produced by immunoSEQ multiplex PCR, yet TCRdb's version contains in-frame clones alone and is incomplete. The sample has nearly 350,000 clones, 9.3% seen once. Regarding the study as a whole: Moderately but significantly shorter TCRB CDR3s were found in Type 1 diabetes patients in all four CD4+ subsets.

These receptors have no identified antigens. Sample: central memory CD4+ T cells from blood. These receptors all come from a man aged 25 to 45 with type 1 diabetes.

This clone has a handful of counts. J is TRBJ2-5 and V is TRBV7-9, with TRBD2 identical over 7 bases. CDR1 and CDR2 from the germline V gene are SEHNR and FQNEAQ (reference sequence). V was pared by 1 base and J by 2 bases, with 1 base of the junction left unmatched. The CDR3 length is 14 residues. The CDR3 protein is CASSLVSGQETQYF. The CDR3 DNA follows: TGTGCCAGCAGCTTAGTTAGCGGGCAAGAGACCCAGTACTTC.

The V call is TRBV4-3, the J call TRBJ2-7, with 10 bases lining up with TRBD2. The CDR3 runs 15 residues. Germline CDR1 reads LGHNA; CDR2 reads YSLEER. With V trimmed by 3 bases and J by 3 bases, 5 bases remained unmatched. CDR3 nucleotide sequence: TGCGCCAGCAGCCATTCTTGGACTAGCGGCTACGAGCAGTACTTC. Its protein product is CASSHSWTSGYEQYF.

The rearrangement joins TRBV5-6 to TRBJ2-7; no definite D call. Germline CDR1 and CDR2: SGHDT and YYEEEE. V was shortened by 3 bases and J by 0 bases, with 13 bases between the two germline ends. This CDR3 region has 15 residues. In DNA, the CDR3 is TGTGCCAGCAGCTCTTGGGGTAGGTTCTCCTACGAGCAGTACTTC. Protein sequence: CASSSWGRFSYEQYF.

This chain joins TRBV5-4 and TRBJ2-3, with 9 bases aligning to TRBD2. V was clipped by 4 bases and J by 4 bases; unmatched bases: 7. Germline V gene lookup returns CDR1 SGHNT and CDR2 YYREEE (reference sequence). The CDR3 is 15 residues long. The CDR3 nucleotides read TGTGCCAGCAGCCAAGATAAGCGGGAGGCAGATACGCAGTATTTT. This gives the protein CASSQDKREADTQYF.

The table lists this clone with a few counts. The V and J genes are TRBV4-2 and TRBJ2-1; 8 bases line up with TRBD2. The V segment lost 1 base and the J segment 0 bases; nucleotides outside the gene matches: 8. The CDR3 runs to 18 residues. Germline values: CDR1 LGHNA, CDR2 YNFKEQ. The CDR3 loop reads CASSQGGSGVSSYNEQFF. CDR3 nucleotide sequence: TGTGCCAGCAGCCAAGGGGGTAGCGGGGTCAGCTCCTACAATGAGCAGTTCTTC.